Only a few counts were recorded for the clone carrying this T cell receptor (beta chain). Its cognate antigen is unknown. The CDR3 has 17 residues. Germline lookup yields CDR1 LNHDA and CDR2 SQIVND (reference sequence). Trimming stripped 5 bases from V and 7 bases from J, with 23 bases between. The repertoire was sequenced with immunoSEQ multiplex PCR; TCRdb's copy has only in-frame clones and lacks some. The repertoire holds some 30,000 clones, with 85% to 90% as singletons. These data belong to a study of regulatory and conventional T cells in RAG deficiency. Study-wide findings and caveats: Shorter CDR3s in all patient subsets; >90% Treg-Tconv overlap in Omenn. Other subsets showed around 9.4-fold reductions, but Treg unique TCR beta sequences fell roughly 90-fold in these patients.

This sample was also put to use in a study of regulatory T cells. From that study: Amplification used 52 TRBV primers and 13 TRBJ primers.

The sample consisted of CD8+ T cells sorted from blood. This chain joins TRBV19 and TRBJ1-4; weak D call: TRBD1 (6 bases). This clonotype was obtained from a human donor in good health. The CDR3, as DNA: TGTGCCAGTAGTTCAACTTTTGTGGGGACACTTAGTGAAAAACTGTTTTTT. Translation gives CASSSTFVGTLSEKLFF.